This T cell receptor (beta chain) stems from a study of CD4 T cells in relation to SARS-CoV-2 and coronaviruses (dated by TCRdb to the early 2020s). Broadly, across the study: In the ViraFEST assay, PBMCs were grown with antigen for approximately 9 days, and TCR beta CDR3s were then sequenced to identify antigen-specific clonal expansions. The Adaptive Biotechnologies TCR-sequencing kit was used to sequence samples from a few pre-COVID donors and the naive versus memory experiments, while other data came from Illumina-based sequencing. Patient-derived lymphoblastoid cell lines were used to map the HLA restriction of shared crossreactive spike epitopes. The negative reference condition was either a culture with an HIV-1 Nef peptide pool or a culture with no peptide. A different TCR-beta assay, based on Illumina, was used to sequence expansion assays from other donors in the study. The study assessed, at the TCR clonotype level, memory CD4+ T cell crossreactivity between SARS-CoV-2 and common cold coronavirus spike proteins.

V loses 0 bases, J loses 7 bases, and the germline ends lie 13 bases apart. The germline V gene yields SGHRS for CDR1 and YFSETQ for CDR2. The CDR3 runs 15 residues from the cysteine to the phenylalanine. The sequence is cut down to CDR3 DNA, 45 bases in frame from base 1. Summary of the overall study and its limitations: Significantly weaker SARS-CoV-2-driven expansion was shown by crossreactive clones than by monoreactive clones, consistent with antigenic imprinting. The study was constrained by small numbers of patients and of tested TCRs. Because the crossreactivity analysis focused on spike protein, crossreactivity against other viral proteins was not assessed. In about 60% of donors, memory CD4+ clonotypes turned up that crossrecognized SARS-CoV-2 and at least one common cold coronavirus spike. Pre-pandemic and post-infection samples were not both contributed by any donor, so tracing of the source of pre-existing responses was limited.

Only one count was recorded for this clone. Its antigen specificity is not known. No base quality values were provided; no much bigger clone lies one nucleotide off. Libraries were prepared through the immunoSEQ multiplex PCR assay. On the study's bioinformatics: Preprocessing removed nonproductive sequences and CDR3s not starting with C, not ending with F or W, or shorter than 7 amino acids. Antigen-specific clonotypes were called with the MANAFEST web app, based on expansion relative to reference and other culture wells. A clone counted as positive if significantly expanded in 2 of 3 replicate wells versus the reference culture at FDR below 0.05. Positive clones also required significant expansion versus all other tandem wells and an odds ratio above 5. CDR3 homology was quantified as pairwise Levenshtein distance, calculated with the stringdist R package after three terminal residues were trimmed from each end. Drawn from immuneACCESS, this table holds only the in-frame rearrangements with V and J called that TCRdb kept. Clones are partly lost; checked studies trace under half to an unresolved V gene and leave the rest unexplained. That table furnishes V, J and clone size, whereas the DNA furnished D and trimming. For this sample the table gives 27,000 or so clones, of which 75% to 80% were detected only once. The ten largest account for about a sixth of the sample.

CD4+ T cells from unexposed donors were collected before the COVID-19 pandemic (2011-2018). The EasySep CD4+ T cell isolation kit was used to isolate CD4+ T cells once the cultures had run for approximately ten days. As cell number allowed, CD4+ T cells from unexposed donors were tested for reactivity to SARS-CoV-2 S and N and to four common cold coronavirus spike pools. Each well received about 1.9 million PBMCs, cultured in IMDM supplemented with around 5% human AB serum and about 10 IU/ml IL-2. Half of the culture medium was replaced with fresh IL-2-containing medium on days 3 and 7. In general, triplicate replicate wells were used for every peptide culture condition. The leukapheresis product used for the unexposed donors was purchased from a commercial source. Ficoll-Paque PLUS gradient centrifugation was used to isolate PBMCs from either whole blood or leukapheresis product. PBMCs were either cryopreserved at -140 degrees C or used fresh in the expansion assay. The QIAamp Micro DNA Kit was used to extract genomic DNA from the CD4+ T cells.

The chain was built from TRBV5-1 and TRBJ2-2; confidence is insufficient to name the D gene. The sample was CD4+ T cells from PBMCs, cultured in vitro. The receptor's source is a human donor in good health. In nucleotide form, the sequence is TGCGCCAGCAGCTTGGGACAACTTGTCGACGGGGAGCTGTTTTTT. This gives the protein CASSLGQLVDGELFF.